The clone carrying this T cell receptor (beta chain) was seen at least ten times. Its matching antigen is unknown. The data belong to a study of blood T cells in healthy people across ages. Whole-study results and caveats: PBMCs that were unsorted prevented a conclusive naive versus antigen-experienced comparison.

A J-beta primer mix and a sample-barcoded 5' primer were used in a second PCR of about 7 to 12 cycles. One entry per CDR3 protein, called by TCRdb with MiXCR from the 5' RACE reads. The sample has around 1,900,000 distinct CDR3 sequences; approximately 40% are singletons. Trimming removed 0 bases from V and 0 bases from J, with 4 bases in between. This CDR3 has 14 amino acids. Sequences were obtained from blood. The chain uses TRBV12-3 or TRBV12-4 and TRBJ2-3; D not certain. This receptor was taken from a human donor in good health. The DNA of the CDR3 is TGTGCCAGCAGTTTAGCTCACAGCACAGATACGCAGTATTTT. Encoded protein: CASSLAHSTDTQYF.